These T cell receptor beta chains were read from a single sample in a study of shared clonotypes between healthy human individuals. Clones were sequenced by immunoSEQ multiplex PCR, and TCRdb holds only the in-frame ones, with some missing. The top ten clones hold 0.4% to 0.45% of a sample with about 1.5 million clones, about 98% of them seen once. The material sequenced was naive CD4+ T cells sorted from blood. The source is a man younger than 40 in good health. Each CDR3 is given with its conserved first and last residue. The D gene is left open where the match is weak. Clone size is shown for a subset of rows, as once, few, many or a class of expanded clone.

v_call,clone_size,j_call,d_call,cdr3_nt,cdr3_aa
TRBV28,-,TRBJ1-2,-,TGTGCCACCAGGGCCGCGGGCTATGGCTACACCTTC,CATRAAGYGYTF
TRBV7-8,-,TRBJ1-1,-,TGTGCCAGCAGCTTAGCGTGGCCGGGAACTAGGGTGAACACTGAAGCTTTCTTT,CASSLAWPGTRVNTEAFF
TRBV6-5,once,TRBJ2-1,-,TGTGCCAGCAGTGGCGGCTACAATGAGCAGTTCTTC,CASSGGYNEQFF
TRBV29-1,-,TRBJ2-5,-,TGCAGCGTTGAAGGAGGGAGGGGGGTCAGCGAGACCCAGTACTTC,CSVEGGRGVSETQYF
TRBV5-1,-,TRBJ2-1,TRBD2,TGCGCCAGCAGTCGTCGAGGACTAGCGGGAGAGAGCTCCTACAATGAGCAGTTCTTC,CASSRRGLAGESSYNEQFF
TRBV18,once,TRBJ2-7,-,TGTGCCAGCTCACCACCGTCAGGCAGGAGCTCCTACGAGCAGTACTTC,CASSPPSGRSSYEQYF
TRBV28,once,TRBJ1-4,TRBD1,TGTGCCAGCAGTTATAGGACTCAGGGGGGCGAAAAACTGTTTTTT,CASSYRTQGGEKLFF
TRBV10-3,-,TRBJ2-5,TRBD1,TGTGCCACACGGACAGGGGAAGAGACCCAGTACTTC,CATRTGEETQYF
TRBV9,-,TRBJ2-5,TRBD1,TGTGCCAGCAGCCCGGACAGGGGGGAAGAGACCCAGTACTTC,CASSPDRGEETQYF
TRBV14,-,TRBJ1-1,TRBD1,TGTGCCAGCAGCCCCTACTTAGGGACAGGGGGCATGAACACTGAAGCTTTCTTT,CASSPYLGTGGMNTEAFF
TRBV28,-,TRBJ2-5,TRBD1,TGTGCTCATTCGACAGGGGTCGGATCATGGGGGGAGACCCAGTACTTC,CAHSTGVGSWGETQYF
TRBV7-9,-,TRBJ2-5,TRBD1,TGTGCCAGCAGCTTATCCGGGACAGGCGGTAGGGAGACCCAGTACTTC,CASSLSGTGGRETQYF
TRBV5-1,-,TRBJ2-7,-,TGCGCCAGCAGCCGGGGGCAAGGGTCCTCCTACGAGCAGTACTTC,CASSRGQGSSYEQYF
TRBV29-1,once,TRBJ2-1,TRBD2,TGCAGCGCAATGACTAGCGGGAGGGCCTCCTACAATGAGCAGTTCTTC,CSAMTSGRASYNEQFF
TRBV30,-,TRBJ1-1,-,TGTGCCTGGAGTGTTGGCCCTGAAGCTTTCTTT,CAWSVGPEAFF
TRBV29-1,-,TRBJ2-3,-,TGCAGCGTGAGGAGCGGGAGCACAGATACGCAGTATTTT,CSVRSGSTDTQYF
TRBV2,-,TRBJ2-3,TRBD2,TGTGCCAGCAGGGGAGCGGGGGAGGCTGGGACAGATACGCAGTATTTT,CASRGAGEAGTDTQYF
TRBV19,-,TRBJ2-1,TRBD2,TGTGCCAGTAGGTGGGCCTCTAGCGGGAGGTCCGATGAGCAGTTCTTC,CASRWASSGRSDEQFF
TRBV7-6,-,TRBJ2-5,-,TGTGCCAGCAGCTTTGGGGTGTGGGAGACCCAGTACTTC,CASSFGVWETQYF
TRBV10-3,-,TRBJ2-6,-,TGTGCCATCAGTGAGTCTCAGGCGTCACTCCCTCTCGGCGCCAACGTCCTGACTTTC,CAISESQASLPLGANVLTF
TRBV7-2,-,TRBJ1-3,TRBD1,TGTGCCAGCAGCAGGGGGCTAAGAAACACCATATATTTT,CASSRGLRNTIYF
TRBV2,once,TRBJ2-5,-,TGTGCCAGCACCGCCCGGAACAGACACACACAAGAGACCCAGTACTTC,CASTARNRHTQETQYF
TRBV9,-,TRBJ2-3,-,TGTGCCAGCAGCGCCCTGAATCGGGACACAGATACGCAGTATTTT,CASSALNRDTDTQYF
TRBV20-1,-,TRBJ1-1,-,TGCAGTGCTAGCAACGCCGAAGCTTTCTTT,CSASNAEAFF